This T cell receptor beta chain was found in a study of blood T cell dynamics during melanoma immunotherapy. About the research overall: First-line therapy was either pembrolizumab or nivolumab with ipilimumab for metastatic melanoma.

V lost 0 bases to trimming and J lost 6 bases, with 10 bases between them. The V gene's germline CDR1 is GTSNPN and CDR2 SVGIG (reference sequence). This CDR3 contains 13 residues. The time point here: week 3, after first cycle of checkpoint inhibitor. Patients had no prior systemic cancer treatment, immunosuppressants or other active cancers. DNA loading was fixed at approximately 350 ng for all bulk PBMC samples. Libraries were prepared by immunoSEQ multiplex PCR; TCRdb keeps only in-frame clonotypes and omits some of them. The table records about 5,400 clones, roughly 82% of them present only once.

The sequence was obtained from a human donor with melanoma. Some clones in this sample may be carry-over from other donors' samples. The rearrangement uses TRBV30 and TRBJ2-3; D gene ambiguous. The sequenced sample was blood, obtained from a patient treated with checkpoint blockade. The CDR3 loop reads CAWSVSIYDTQYF. The CDR3 DNA is TGTGCCTGGAGTGTATCGATATATGATACGCAGTATTTT.